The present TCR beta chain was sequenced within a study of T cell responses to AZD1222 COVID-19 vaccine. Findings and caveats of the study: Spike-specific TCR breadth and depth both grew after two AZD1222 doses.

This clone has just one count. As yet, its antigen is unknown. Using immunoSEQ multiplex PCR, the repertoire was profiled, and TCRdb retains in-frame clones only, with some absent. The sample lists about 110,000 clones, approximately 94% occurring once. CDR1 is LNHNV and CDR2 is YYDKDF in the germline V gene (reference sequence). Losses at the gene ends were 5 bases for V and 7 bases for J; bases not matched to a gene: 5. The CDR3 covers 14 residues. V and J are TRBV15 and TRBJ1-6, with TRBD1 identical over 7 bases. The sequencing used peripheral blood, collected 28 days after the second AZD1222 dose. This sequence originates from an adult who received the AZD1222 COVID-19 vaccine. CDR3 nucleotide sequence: TGTGCCACCAGCCCGGACAGGAAGAATTCACCCCTCCACTTT. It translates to CATSPDRKNSPLHF.